The TCR beta chain under discussion was sequenced for a study of T cell responses to AZD1222 COVID-19 vaccine. Sequencing was performed with immunoSEQ multiplex PCR; in TCRdb, only in-frame clones are kept and a portion is missing. The table includes some 84,000 clones, around 85% detected once. V gave up 4 bases and J gave up 4 bases; unmatched junction bases: 6. CDR1 and CDR2 from the germline V gene are SGHRS and YFSETQ. This CDR3 region has 15 residues. The sequencing used peripheral blood, collected 28 days after the second AZD1222 dose. The chain recombines TRBV5-1 with TRBJ2-2; TRBD2 matches 8 bases. The sequence came from an adult who received the AZD1222 COVID-19 vaccine. Here the CDR3 DNA reads TGCGCCAGCAGCAGCGGGGGCTTAAGCACCGGGGAGCTGTTTTTT. Residues: CASSSGGLSTGELFF.